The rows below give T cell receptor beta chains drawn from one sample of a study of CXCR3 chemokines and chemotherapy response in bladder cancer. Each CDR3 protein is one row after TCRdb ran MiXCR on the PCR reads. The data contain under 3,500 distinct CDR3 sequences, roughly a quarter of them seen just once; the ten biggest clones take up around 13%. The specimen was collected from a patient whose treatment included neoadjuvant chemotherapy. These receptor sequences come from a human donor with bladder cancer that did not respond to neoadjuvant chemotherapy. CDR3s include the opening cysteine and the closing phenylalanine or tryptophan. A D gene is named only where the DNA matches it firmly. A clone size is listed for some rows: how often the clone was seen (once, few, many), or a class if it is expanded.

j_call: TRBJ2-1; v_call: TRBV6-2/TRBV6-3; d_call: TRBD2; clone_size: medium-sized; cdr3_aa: CASRPGLAGYNEQFF; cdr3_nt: TGTGCCAGCAGGCCCGGCCTAGCGGGGTACAATGAGCAGTTCTTC
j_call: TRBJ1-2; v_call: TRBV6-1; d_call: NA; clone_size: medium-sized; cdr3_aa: CASSEAGAIYGYTF; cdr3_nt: TGTGCCAGCAGTGAAGCAGGGGCTATCTATGGCTACACCTTC
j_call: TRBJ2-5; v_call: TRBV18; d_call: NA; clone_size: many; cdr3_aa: CASSPPVGSETQYF; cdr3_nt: TGTGCCAGCTCACCACCGGTGGGGTCCGAGACCCAGTACTTC
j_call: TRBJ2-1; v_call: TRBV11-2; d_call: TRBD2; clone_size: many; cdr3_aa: CASSWRPGLAAEQFF; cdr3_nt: TGTGCCAGCAGCTGGCGCCCGGGACTAGCGGCGGAGCAGTTCTTC
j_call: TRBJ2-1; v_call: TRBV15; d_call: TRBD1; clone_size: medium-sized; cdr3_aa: CATSPGQGLEQFF; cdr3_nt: TGTGCCACCAGTCCGGGACAGGGGCTAGAGCAGTTCTTC
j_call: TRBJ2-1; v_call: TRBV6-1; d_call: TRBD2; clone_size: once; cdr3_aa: CASSEYYSRGGLDNEQFF; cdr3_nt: TGTGCCAGCAGTGAATATTATTCGCGGGGGGGCCTGGACAATGAGCAGTTCTTC
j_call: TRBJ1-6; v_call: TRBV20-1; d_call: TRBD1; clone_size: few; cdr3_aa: CSARDTTGESNSPLHF; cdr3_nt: TGCAGTGCTAGAGATACGACAGGGGAGAGTAATTCACCCCTCCACTTT
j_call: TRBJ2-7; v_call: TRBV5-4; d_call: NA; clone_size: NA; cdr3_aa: CASSNRDDYEQYF; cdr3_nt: TGTGCCAGCAGCAACCGGGACGACTACGAGCAGTACTTC
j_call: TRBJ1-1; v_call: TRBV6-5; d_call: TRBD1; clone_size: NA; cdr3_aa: CASRTGQLNTEAFF; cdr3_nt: TGTGCCAGCAGGACAGGGCAGCTGAACACTGAAGCTTTCTTT
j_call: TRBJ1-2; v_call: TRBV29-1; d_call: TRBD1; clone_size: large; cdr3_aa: CSVQRTGVGYTF; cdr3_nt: TGCAGCGTTCAGAGGACAGGGGTCGGCTACACCTTC
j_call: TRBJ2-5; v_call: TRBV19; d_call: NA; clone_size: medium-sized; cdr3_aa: CASSIGGPTWETQYF; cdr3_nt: TGTGCCAGTAGTATAGGGGGGCCAACGTGGGAGACCCAGTACTTC
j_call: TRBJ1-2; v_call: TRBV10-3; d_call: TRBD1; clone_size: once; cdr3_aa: CAIRGQGITNYGYTF; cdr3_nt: TGTGCCATCAGGGGACAGGGGATCACTAACTATGGCTACACCTTC
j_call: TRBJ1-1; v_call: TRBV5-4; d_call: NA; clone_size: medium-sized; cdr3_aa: CASSHEDRAAEAFF; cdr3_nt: TGTGCCAGCAGCCACGAGGACAGAGCAGCTGAAGCTTTCTTT
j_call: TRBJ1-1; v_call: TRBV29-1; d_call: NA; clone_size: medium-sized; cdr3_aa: CSVGSRGASEAFF; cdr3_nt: TGCAGCGTAGGAAGCAGGGGCGCGTCAGAAGCTTTCTTT
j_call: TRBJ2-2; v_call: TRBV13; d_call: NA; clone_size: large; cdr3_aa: CASSFAGSWDTGELFF; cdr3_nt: TGTGCCAGCAGCTTCGCAGGGAGCTGGGACACCGGGGAGCTGTTTTTT
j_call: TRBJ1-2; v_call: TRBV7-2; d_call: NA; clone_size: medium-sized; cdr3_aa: CASSLGDGIGYGYTF; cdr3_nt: TGTGCCAGCAGCTTAGGTGACGGGATCGGCTATGGCTACACCTTC
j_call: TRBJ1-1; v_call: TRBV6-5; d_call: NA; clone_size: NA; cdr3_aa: CASSTGLSLTEAFF; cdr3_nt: TGTGCCAGCAGTACGGGACTGAGTCTTACTGAAGCTTTCTTT
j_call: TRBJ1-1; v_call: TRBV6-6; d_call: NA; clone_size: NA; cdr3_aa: CASSYGRTVRAYEQYFGPGTEAFF; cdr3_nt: NA
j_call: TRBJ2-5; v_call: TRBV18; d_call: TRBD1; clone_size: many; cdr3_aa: CASSPRAPGQGGETQYF; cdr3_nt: TGTGCCAGCTCACCACGGGCCCCGGGACAGGGGGGAGAGACCCAGTACTTC
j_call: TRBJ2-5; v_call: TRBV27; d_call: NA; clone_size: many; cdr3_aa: CASSSPGSGETQYF; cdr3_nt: TGTGCCAGCAGTTCACCGGGTTCAGGGGAGACCCAGTACTTC
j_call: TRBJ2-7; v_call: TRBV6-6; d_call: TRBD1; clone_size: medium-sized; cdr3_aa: CASSLGYGTASSYEQYF; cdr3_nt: TGTGCCAGCAGCTTAGGTTACGGGACAGCCAGCTCCTACGAGCAGTACTTC
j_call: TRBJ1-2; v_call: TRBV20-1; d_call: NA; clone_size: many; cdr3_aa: CSASSGPAGYTF; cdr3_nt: TGCAGTGCTAGTTCAGGGCCGGCTGGCTACACCTTC
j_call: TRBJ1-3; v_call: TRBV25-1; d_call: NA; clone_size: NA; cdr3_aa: CASSDHVRDPGNTIYF; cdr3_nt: TGTGCCAGCAGTGACCATGTCCGGGATCCTGGAAACACCATATATTTT
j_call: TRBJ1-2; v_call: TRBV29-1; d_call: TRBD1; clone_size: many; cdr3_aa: CSAGQGLSYGYTF; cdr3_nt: TGCAGCGCAGGACAGGGATTAAGCTATGGCTACACCTTC